This T cell receptor beta chain was captured by sequencing in a study of regulatory T cells in long-lasting Graves disease. Study-wide points: Favoring TRBV28, TRBJ1-2 and TRBJ2-5 was a feature seen in persistent disease. Sample size, which was small, may have reduced accuracy.

iRepertoire HTBI primers and Arm-PCR of CDR3 regions built TCR beta libraries. TCRdb fed the multiplex PCR reads into MiXCR, producing one record per CDR3 protein. The sample has over 300,000 distinct CDR3 sequences, about 18% seen once. This clonotype was detected many times. The antigen is unknown. The CDR3 is made up of 14 amino acids. Germline V gene lookup returns CDR1 SGHRS and CDR2 YFSETQ. J lost 5 bases, V lost 0 bases, and 4 bases had no gene match. Noted time point: persistent/refractory GD, antithyroid drugs over 5 years with positive TRAb. From RNA extracted from PBMCs, the TCR library was made.

The sequence was collected from a female donor with Graves disease. The input for sequencing was peripheral blood mononuclear cells (PBMCs), taken when the disease was refractory, from a patient treated with antithyroid drugs. The chain has TRBV5-1 and TRBJ1-1; 7 positions agree with TRBD1. The CDR3 DNA follows: TGCGCCAGCAGCTTGGAGCCGACAGGGACTGAAGCTTTCTTT. Translated: CASSLEPTGTEAFF.